This TCR beta chain was found in a study of shared clonotypes between healthy human individuals. Germline CDR1 and CDR2: MGHDK and SYGVNS. V lost 2 bases to trimming and J lost 7 bases, with 9 bases between them. The CDR3 runs 14 residues. Study findings and constraints: It was anticipated that sequencing depth would influence how many clonotypes donors shared.

None of the donors, who were healthy HIV-negative adults, had recently had acute infections or vaccinations. Repertoires were generated with immunoSEQ multiplex PCR, while TCRdb's copy carries only in-frame clones and drops some. Of 2.5 million or so clones in the sample, roughly nine tenths were seen once. Concerning this clone: Antigen: not known.

The clonotype was recovered from a man younger than 35 in good health. Sequences were obtained from naive CD4+ T cells sorted from blood. Subset indicated: CD45RA+ positively selected. The chain couples TRBV25-1 to TRBJ1-6, with TRBD1 as a possible D gene (5 bases). The CDR3 loop is CASSERQGNSPLHF. The CDR3, as DNA: TGTGCCAGCAGTGAACGGCAGGGAAATTCACCCCTCCACTTT.